Listed here is a single T cell receptor beta chain. The antigen is undetermined. V lost 0 bases to trimming and J lost 4 bases, with 10 bases between them. The CDR3 consists of 15 residues. CDR1 and CDR2 (germline): SEHNR, FQNEAQ (reference sequence). The data originate from a study of cytomegalovirus exposure and HLA in healthy donors. The table came from immunoSEQ multiplex PCR; TCRdb's copy has only in-frame clones and leaves some out. The table has 150,000 to 200,000 clones, around 80% seen once. Findings and caveats of the study: It was reportedly the case that the classifier diagnosed cytomegalovirus status with high specificity and sensitivity. Whilst most TCR sequences proved rare, a subset of public TCRs occurred across many donors. Testing in vitro showed a few CMV-associated chains specific for CMV antigens.

The approximately 120-subject validation cohort, separate from the roughly 700-subject first cohort, included the donors. This clonotype was sampled from a woman in her twenties or thirties in good health and CMV-seronegative. Specimen: PBMCs. The gene calls are TRBV7-9 and TRBJ1-3; D is unresolved. DNA for the CDR3: TGTGCCAGCAGCTTAGCGGTTCTACCCGGAAACACCATATATTTT. Its protein product is CASSLAVLPGNTIYF.